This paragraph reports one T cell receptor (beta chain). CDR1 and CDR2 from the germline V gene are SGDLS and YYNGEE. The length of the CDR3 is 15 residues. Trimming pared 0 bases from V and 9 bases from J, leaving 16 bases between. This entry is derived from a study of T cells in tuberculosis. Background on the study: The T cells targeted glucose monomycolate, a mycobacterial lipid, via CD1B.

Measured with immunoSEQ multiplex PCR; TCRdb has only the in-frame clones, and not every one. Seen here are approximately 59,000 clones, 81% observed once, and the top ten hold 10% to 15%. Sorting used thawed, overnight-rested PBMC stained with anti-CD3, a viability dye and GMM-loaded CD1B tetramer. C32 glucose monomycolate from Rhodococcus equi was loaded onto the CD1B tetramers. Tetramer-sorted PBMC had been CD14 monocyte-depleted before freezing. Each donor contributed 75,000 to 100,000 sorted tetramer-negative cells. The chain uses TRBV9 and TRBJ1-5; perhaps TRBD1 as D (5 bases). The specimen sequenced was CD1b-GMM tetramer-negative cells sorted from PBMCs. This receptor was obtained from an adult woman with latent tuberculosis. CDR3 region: CASSVGQTDEGPQHF. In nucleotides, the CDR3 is TGTGCCAGCAGCGTAGGCCAGACAGATGAAGGGCCCCAGCATTTT.